This TCR beta chain was identified during a study of blood T cells in healthy people across ages. There were at least 6 micrograms of total RNA extracted from every sample. With a J-beta primer mix and a sample-barcoded 5' primer, a second PCR ran about 6 to 11 cycles. TCRdb redid the calling of the 5' RACE reads with MiXCR, one entry per CDR3 protein. The sample lists about 720,000 distinct CDR3 sequences, 22% occurring once. Trimming took 4 bases from V and 3 from J, leaving 16 bases between them. The germline CDR1 and CDR2 sequences are KGHSH and LQKENI. The CDR3 is 15 amino acids. Specimen: blood. This receptor was obtained from a man aged 70 or older in good health. This sequence joins TRBV18 and TRBJ2-7; D remains ambiguous. CDR3 sequence: CASSLTTTKGYEQYF. In nucleotides, the CDR3 is TGTGCCAGCTCACTTACAACTACGAAAGGCTACGAGCAGTACTTC.